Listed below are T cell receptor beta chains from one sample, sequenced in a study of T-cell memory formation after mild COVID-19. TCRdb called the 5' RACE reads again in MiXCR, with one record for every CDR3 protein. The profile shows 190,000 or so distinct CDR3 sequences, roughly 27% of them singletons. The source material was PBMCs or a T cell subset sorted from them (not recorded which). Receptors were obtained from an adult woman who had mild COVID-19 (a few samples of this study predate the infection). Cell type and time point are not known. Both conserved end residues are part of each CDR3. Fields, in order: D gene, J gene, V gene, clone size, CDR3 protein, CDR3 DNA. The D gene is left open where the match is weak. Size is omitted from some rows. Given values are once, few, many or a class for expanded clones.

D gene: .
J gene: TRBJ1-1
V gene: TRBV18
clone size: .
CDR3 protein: CASSPGPGEAFF
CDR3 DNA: TGTGCCAGCTCACCAGGGCCGGGTGAAGCTTTCTTT

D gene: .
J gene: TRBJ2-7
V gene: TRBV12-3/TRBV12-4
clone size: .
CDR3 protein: CASRRGYSSYEQYF
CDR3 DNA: TGTGCCAGCAGGCGAGGCTATAGCTCCTACGAGCAGTACTTC

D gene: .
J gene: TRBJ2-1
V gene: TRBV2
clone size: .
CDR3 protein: CASRLVSNEQFF
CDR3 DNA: TGTGCCAGCAGGCTAGTATCTAATGAGCAGTTCTTC

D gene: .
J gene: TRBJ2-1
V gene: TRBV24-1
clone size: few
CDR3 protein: CATSYQPNEQFF
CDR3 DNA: TGTGCCACCAGTTACCAGCCTAATGAGCAGTTCTTC

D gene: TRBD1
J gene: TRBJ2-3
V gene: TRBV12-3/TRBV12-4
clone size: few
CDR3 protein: CASRGQGSDTQYF
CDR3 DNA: TGTGCCAGCAGAGGACAGGGATCAGATACGCAGTATTTT

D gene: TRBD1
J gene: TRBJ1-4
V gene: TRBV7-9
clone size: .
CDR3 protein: CASSLGTGSREKLFF
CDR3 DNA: TGTGCCAGCAGCTTGGGGACAGGGTCGCGAGAAAAACTGTTTTTT

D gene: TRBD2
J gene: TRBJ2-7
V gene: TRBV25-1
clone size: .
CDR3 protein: CASSGFPGAGGSYEQYF
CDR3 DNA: TGTGCCAGCAGTGGATTTCCTGGGGCGGGGGGATCCTACGAGCAGTACTTC

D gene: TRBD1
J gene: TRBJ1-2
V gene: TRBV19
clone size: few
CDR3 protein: CASRWDRGGSIGGYTF
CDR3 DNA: TGTGCCAGTAGGTGGGACAGGGGCGGATCAATCGGGGGCTACACCTTC

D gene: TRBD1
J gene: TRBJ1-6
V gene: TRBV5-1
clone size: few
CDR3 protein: CASRPDRGNSPLHF
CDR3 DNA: TGCGCCAGCAGACCCGACAGGGGAAATTCACCCCTCCACTTT

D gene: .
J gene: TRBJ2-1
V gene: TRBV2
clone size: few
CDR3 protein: CASSDPGRSYNEQFF
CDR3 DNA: TGTGCCAGCAGTGACCCGGGGAGGTCCTACAATGAGCAGTTCTTC

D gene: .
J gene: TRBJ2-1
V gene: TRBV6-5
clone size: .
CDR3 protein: CASSYWGGNYEQFF
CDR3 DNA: TGTGCCAGCAGTTACTGGGGGGGCAACTATGAGCAGTTCTTC

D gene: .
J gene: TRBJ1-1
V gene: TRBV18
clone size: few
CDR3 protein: CASSFQNTEAFF
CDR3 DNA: TGTGCCAGCTCTTTCCAGAACACTGAAGCTTTCTTT

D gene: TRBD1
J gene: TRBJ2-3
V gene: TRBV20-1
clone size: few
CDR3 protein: CSARTYSGGTQYF
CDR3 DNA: TGCAGTGCAAGGACTTACTCAGGGGGTACGCAGTATTTT

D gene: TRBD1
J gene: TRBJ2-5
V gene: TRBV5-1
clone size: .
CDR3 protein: CASSKQGDQETQYF
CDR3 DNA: TGCGCCAGCAGCAAACAGGGGGACCAAGAGACCCAGTACTTC

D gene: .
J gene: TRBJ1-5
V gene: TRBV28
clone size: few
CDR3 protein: CASSPPRVEAYQPQHF
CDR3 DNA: TGTGCCAGCAGCCCCCCCAGGGTAGAGGCTTATCAGCCCCAGCATTTT

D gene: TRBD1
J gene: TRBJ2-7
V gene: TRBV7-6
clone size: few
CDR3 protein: CASSPFPGQGSYEQYF
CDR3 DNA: TGTGCCAGCAGCCCGTTTCCGGGACAGGGTTCCTACGAGCAGTACTTC

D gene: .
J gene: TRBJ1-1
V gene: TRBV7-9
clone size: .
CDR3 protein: CASSSFRGNTEAFF
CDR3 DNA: TGTGCCAGCAGCTCCTTCAGGGGAAACACTGAAGCTTTCTTT

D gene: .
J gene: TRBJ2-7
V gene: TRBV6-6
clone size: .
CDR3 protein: CASSYEGTAPYEQYF
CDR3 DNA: TGTGCCAGCAGTTACGAAGGGACGGCACCCTACGAGCAGTACTTC

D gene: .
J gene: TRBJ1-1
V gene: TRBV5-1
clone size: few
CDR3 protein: CASSFGESMNTEAFF
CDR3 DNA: TGCGCCAGCAGCTTTGGGGAATCCATGAACACTGAAGCTTTCTTT

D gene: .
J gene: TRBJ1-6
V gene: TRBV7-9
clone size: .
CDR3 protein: CASSLSLGNNSPLHF
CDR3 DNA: TGTGCCAGCAGCTTATCGTTGGGGAATAATTCACCCCTCCACTTT

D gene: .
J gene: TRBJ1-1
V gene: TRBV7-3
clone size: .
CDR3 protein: CASRPGGSNTEAFF
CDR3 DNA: TGTGCCAGCAGGCCGGGGGGATCCAACACTGAAGCTTTCTTT

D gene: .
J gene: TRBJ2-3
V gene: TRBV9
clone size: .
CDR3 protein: CASSVFATASTDTQYF
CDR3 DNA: TGTGCCAGCAGCGTCTTTGCGACAGCTAGCACAGATACGCAGTATTTT